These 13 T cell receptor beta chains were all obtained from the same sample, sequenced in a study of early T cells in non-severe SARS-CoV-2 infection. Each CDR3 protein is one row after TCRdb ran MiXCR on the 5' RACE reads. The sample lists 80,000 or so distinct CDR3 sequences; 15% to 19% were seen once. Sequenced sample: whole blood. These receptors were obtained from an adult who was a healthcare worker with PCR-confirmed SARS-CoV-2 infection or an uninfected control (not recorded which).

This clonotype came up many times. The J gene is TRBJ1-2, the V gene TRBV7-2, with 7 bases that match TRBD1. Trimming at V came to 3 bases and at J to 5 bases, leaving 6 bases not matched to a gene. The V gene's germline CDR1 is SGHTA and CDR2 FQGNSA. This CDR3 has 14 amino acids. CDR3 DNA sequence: TGTGCCAGCAGCTTGACCGGGACAGAATATGGCTACACCTTC. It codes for CASSLTGTEYGYTF.

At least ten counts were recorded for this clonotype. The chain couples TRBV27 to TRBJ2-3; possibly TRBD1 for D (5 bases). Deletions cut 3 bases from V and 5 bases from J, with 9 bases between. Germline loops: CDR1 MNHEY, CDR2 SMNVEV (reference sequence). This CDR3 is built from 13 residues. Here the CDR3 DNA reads TGTGCCAGCAGTTTTCAGGGCGAAGATACGCAGTATTTT. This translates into CASSFQGEDTQYF.

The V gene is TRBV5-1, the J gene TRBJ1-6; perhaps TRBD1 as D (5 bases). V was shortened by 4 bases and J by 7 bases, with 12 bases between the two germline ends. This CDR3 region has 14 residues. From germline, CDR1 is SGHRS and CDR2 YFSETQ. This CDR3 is CASSIRQRNSPLHF. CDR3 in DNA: TGCGCCAGCAGCATACGACAGCGGAATTCACCCCTCCACTTT.

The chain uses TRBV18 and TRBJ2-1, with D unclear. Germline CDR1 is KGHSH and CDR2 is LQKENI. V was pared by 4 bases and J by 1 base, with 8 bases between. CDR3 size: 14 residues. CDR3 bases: TGTGCCAGCTCACGTCTGGGGTCCTACAATGAGCAGTTCTTC. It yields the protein CASSRLGSYNEQFF.

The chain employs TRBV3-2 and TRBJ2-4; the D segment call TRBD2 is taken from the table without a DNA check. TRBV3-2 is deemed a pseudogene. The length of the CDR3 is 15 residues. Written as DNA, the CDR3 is TGTGCCAGCAGCCAAGTAGCGGGGGTAAAAAACATTCAGTACTTC. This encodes CASSQVAGVKNIQYF.

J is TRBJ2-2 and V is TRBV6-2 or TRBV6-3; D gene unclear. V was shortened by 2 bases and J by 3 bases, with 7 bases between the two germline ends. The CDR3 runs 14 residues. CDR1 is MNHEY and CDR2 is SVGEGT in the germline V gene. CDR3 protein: CASSYGQYTGELFF. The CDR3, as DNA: TGTGCCAGCAGTTACGGGCAGTACACCGGGGAGCTGTTTTTT.

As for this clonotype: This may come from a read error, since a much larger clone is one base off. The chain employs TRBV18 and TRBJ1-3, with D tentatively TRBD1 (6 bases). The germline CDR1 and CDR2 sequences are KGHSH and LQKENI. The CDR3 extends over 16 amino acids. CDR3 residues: CDSSPTAGDSGNTIYF. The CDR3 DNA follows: TGTGACAGCTCACCAACGGCAGGGGATTCTGGAAACACCATATATTTT.

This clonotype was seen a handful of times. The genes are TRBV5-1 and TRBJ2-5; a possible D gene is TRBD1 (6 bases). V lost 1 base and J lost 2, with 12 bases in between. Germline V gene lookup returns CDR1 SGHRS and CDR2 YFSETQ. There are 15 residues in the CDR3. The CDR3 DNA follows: TGCGCCAGCAGCTTGTTGGGGGCGTTACAAGAGACCCAGTACTTC. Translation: CASSLLGALQETQYF.

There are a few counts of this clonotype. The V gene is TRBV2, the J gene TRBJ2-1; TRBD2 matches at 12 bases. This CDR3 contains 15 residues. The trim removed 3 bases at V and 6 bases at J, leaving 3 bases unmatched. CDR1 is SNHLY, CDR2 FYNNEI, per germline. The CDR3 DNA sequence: TGTGCCAGCAGTGATTCGACTAGCGGGAGCAATGAGCAGTTCTTC. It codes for CASSDSTSGSNEQFF.

The CDR3 reads CASSAGHSNEKLFF. In DNA form, the CDR3 reads TGTGCCAGCAGCGCCGGACATTCTAATGAAAAACTGTTTTTT. This chain joins TRBV9 and TRBJ1-4; maybe TRBD1 (5 bases). The CDR3 totals 14 residues. In germline, CDR1 is SGDLS, CDR2 YYNGEE. V was shortened by 3 bases and J by 3 bases, with 9 bases between the two germline ends.

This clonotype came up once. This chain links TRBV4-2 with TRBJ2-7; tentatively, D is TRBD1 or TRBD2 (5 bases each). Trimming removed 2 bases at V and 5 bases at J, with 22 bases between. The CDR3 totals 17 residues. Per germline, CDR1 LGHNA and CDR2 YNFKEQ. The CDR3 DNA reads TGTGCCAGCAGCCAATTCGTTCCAGGGCGGGTTCGGAACGAGCAGTACTTC. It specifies CASSQFVPGRVRNEQYF.

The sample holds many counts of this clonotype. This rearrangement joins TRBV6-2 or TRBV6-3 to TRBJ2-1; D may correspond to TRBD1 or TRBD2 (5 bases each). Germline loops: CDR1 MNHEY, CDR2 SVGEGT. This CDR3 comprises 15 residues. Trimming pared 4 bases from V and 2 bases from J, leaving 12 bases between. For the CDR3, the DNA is TGTGCCAGCAGTTCTCCACGGGGCCCCTACAATGAGCAGTTCTTC. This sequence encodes CASSSPRGPYNEQFF.

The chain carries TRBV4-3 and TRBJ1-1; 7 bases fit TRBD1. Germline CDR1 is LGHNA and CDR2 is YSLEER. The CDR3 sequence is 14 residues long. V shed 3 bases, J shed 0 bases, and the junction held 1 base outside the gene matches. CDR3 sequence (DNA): TGCGCCAGCAGCCAGGGACAGCTGAACACTGAAGCTTTCTTT. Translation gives CASSQGQLNTEAFF.